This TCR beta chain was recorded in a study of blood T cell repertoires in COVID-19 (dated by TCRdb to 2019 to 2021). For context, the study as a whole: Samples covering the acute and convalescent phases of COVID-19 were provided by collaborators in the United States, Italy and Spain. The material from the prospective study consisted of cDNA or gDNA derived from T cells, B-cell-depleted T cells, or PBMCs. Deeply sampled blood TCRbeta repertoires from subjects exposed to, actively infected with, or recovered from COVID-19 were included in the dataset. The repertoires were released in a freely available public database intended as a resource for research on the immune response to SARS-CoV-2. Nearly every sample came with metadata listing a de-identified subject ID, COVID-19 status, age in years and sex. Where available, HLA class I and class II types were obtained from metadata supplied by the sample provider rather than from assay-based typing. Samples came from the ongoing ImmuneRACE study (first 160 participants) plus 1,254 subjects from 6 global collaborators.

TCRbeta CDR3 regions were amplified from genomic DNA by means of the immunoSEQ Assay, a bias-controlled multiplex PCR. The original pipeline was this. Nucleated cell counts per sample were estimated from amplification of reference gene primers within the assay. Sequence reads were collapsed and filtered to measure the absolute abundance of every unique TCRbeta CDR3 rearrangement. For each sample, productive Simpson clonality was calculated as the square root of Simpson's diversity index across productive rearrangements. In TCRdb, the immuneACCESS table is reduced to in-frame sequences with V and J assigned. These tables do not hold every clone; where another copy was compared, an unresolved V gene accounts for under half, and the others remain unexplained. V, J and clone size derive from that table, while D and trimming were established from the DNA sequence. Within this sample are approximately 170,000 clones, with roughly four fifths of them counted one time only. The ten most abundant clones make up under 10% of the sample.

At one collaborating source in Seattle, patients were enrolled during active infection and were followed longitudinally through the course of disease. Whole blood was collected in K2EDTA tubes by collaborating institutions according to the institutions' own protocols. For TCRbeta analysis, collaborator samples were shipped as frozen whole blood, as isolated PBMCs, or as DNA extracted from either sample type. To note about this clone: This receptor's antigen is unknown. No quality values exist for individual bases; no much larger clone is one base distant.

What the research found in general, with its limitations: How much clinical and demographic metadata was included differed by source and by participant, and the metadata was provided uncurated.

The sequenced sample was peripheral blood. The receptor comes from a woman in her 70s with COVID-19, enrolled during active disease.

Read as DNA, the sequence is TGTGCCAGCAGTGGACAGGCCACTGAAGCTTTCTTT. It encodes CASSGQATEAFF. The V and J genes are TRBV27 and TRBJ1-1; 7 of the junction bases match TRBD1. Here V drops 5 bases and J drops 4 bases, and the junction holds 1 base not matched to any gene. The cysteine opens and the phenylalanine closes a CDR3 of 12 amino acids. The CDR3 DNA has 36 bases and is translated from base 1. CDR1 and CDR2 are drawn from the germline V gene (reference sequence): MNHEY, SMNVEV.